This TCR beta chain originates from a study of CD8 T cells in ankylosing spondylitis. Study-wide points: Typical of ankylosing spondylitis blood, it appeared, was a TCR beta motif of under 10 highly homologous variants.

There are many counts of this clonotype. Its target is not known. From germline, CDR1 is LGHNA and CDR2 YNFKEQ. The V end was cut by 3 bases, the J end by 1 base, with 10 bases between. There are 15 residues in the CDR3. TCRdb re-called the 5' RACE reads through MiXCR, storing one row per CDR3 protein. The data contain tens of thousands of distinct CDR3 sequences, about 29% of them singletons. The source is a male donor with ankylosing spondylitis. The rearrangement uses TRBV4-2 and TRBJ2-1, with D uncertain. Sequenced sample: synovial fluid, either unsorted or a sorted T cell fraction (not recorded which). For the CDR3, the DNA is TGTGCCAGCAGCCAGCAGTATATTTCCTACAATGAGCAGTTCTTC. Its translation is CASSQQYISYNEQFF.